The clone carrying this T cell receptor (beta chain) appeared a few times. Its specificity is unknown. Germline CDR1 reads SGHNT; CDR2 reads YENEEA. V was clipped by 5 bases and J by 12 bases; unmatched bases: 6. There are 11 residues in the CDR3. Individual cDNA molecules received unique molecular identifiers. TCRdb re-called the 5' RACE reads through MiXCR, storing one row per CDR3 protein. The sample includes 25,000 to 30,000 distinct CDR3 sequences, 4.5% of them seen just once. This record belongs to a study of early T cells in non-severe SARS-CoV-2 infection. The study's findings and limits: Sequences matched to VDJdb favored anti-spike CD8 responses, while private and CD4 specificities were missed.

Sequencing used whole blood. This chain links TRBV11-3 with TRBJ1-1; 7 bases agree with TRBD1. This TCR was recovered from an adult who was a healthcare worker with PCR-confirmed SARS-CoV-2 infection or an uninfected control (not recorded which). The CDR3 loop reads CASSPGQDTFF. As DNA, the CDR3 is TGTGCCAGCAGCCCAGGACAGGATACTTTCTTT.